This T cell receptor beta chain derives from a study of cytomegalovirus exposure and HLA in healthy donors (dated by TCRdb to 2015 to 2018). About the investigation overall: An earlier analysis of some 500 of the donors reported about 250 Gb of sequence data and 100 million to 130 million unique TCR beta sequences from roughly 180 million T cells. To predict cytomegalovirus infection status, the study brought together high-throughput TCR immunosequencing, statistical association of individual TCRs with disease status, and machine learning. Around 320 gigabases of sequencing data and approximately 85 million unique TCR sequences were included in an early release covering 550 to 650 HLA-typed donors. About 5 DR-DQ haplotypes were handled as single units for association and clustering, since linkage in the cohort was strong. An earlier analysis of a few hundred of the donors applied high-throughput TCR beta sequencing to assess whether each TCR beta V gene segment acted as functional or pseudogenic. Of the 350 to 450 genotyped donors, 80% to 90% were placed in the genetic ancestry cluster associated with self-reported Caucasian donors. Along with the approximately 650-subject first cohort, a separate validation cohort of about 110 different subjects was used. The study aimed to test whether signatures of past pathogen exposure could be identified by cataloging public T cell receptors. Both class I and class II loci were covered by HLA typing, at four-digit resolution. On average, approximately 250,000 unique TCR beta nucleotide sequences were sequenced per donor among some 420 genotyped donors of the cohort, with roughly 19% of those sequences being non-productive. Donor age, sex, ethnicity and CMV serostatus were compiled alongside the repertoire data. The later analysis used no new phenotypic data to find candidate immune exposures, relying instead on TCR beta sequences and their occurrence across donors. A later genetic analysis took genome-wide SNP genotypes for about three fifths of the roughly 670 donors and used that subset as a discovery cohort. The number of donors typed differed by locus, with about 629-630 for A, B, C, DRB1 and DQB1, about 500 for DQA1, 606 for DPA1, and approximately 470 for DPB1. To study patterns of TCR occurrence, a later analysis re-analyzed previously published TCR beta repertoires from 550 to 800 donors and added high-resolution HLA genotyping. The T cell repertoires of about 700 subjects were profiled by immunosequencing and related to cytomegalovirus serostatus. All discovery cohort repertoires had been generated using a single sequencing platform. Broader findings and caveats from the paper: In a later genetic analysis, fewer N-insertions in productive TCRs were reported among donors in an Asian-associated ancestry cluster than the approximately 670-donor mean. In the study, roughly 160 TCR beta chains were listed as associated with cytomegalovirus. When HLA alleles, especially DR and DQ, strongly co-occurred, attributing TCR associations to individual alleles was difficult. An association between a missense DCLRE1C variant and V-gene and J-gene trimming of TCR beta chains was found in a later genetic analysis and replicated in an independent cohort. Because counts were too low, approximately 15 rarely observed V segments, including chromosome 9 orphons, were excluded from the earlier analysis of around 640 of the donors. A further reported finding was that TCR beta sequences accurately predicted the HLA-A and HLA-B alleles for most subjects in the first cohort. According to a later analysis, parvovirus B19, influenza, CMV and Epstein-Barr virus appeared linked to several top co-occurrence clusters. Because the 87-base-pair reads could not distinguish some IMGT-functional V segments, including TRBV6-2 and TRBV6-3, those segments were excluded. This cohort had only TCR beta chains sequenced, and the lack of alpha or paired-chain data limited which features could be detected. In a later analysis, HLA-associated TCR beta chains showed more clonal expansion and lower generation probabilities than non-associated chains that were equally common. Most TCR sequences were seen in very few donors, while some public TCRs were found in many individuals. A few of the identified cytomegalovirus-associated TCR beta chains were confirmed in vitro to be specific for cytomegalovirus antigens. At a false discovery rate of 0.05, a later analysis linked some 18,000 TCR beta sequences to specific HLA alleles. According to a later analysis, most CMV-associated TCR beta chains appeared to be HLA-restricted, and the HLA associations seemed to be driven largely by CMV exposure. In both the original and validation cohorts, the classifier was reported to diagnose cytomegalovirus status with high specificity and sensitivity. Linkage disequilibrium might explain the correlated functional status among segregating V segments, but an unknown experimental factor could not be ruled out. Because HLA typing was missing for some donors at each locus, association tests included only the typed subset. A cluster of highly shared sequence variants was judged likely to represent a technical artifact of the sequencing pipeline. According to a later analysis, TCR association rates differed among HLA loci, with DRB1 alleles showing the most associated TCRs and HLA-C alleles showing the fewest. The authors suggested that the approach could potentially be extended to other disease states and immunological phenotypes. Immune exposure information for the cohort was limited to CMV serostatus. An earlier analysis of approximately 590 of the donors showed that most TCR beta V segments appeared in productive rearrangements either about 87% or about 30% of the time, which broadly matched IMGT annotations. Roughly uniform sequencing depth across donors was assumed in presence/absence analyses, although this assumption may not hold.

This clone occurred once. No cognate antigen has been identified for it. Base quality data are lacking; no much larger clone is found one base away. The cohort was made up of 500 to 800 healthy bone marrow donors. At the time of sampling, every cohort member was nominally healthy, though immune exposures that went unrecorded were likely present. The donor was CMV seronegative and was included in the group of around 320 seronegative cohort members. A peripheral blood sample was collected from each donor, and TCR beta sequencing was performed on peripheral blood mononuclear cells. The Qiagen DNeasy Blood Extraction Kit was used to extract genomic DNA from the blood cell samples. The library was built by means of the immunoSEQ multiplex PCR assay. A mixture of 60 forward primers for TCR Vbeta segments and 13 reverse primers for TCR Jbeta segments was used in the multiplex PCR. The CDR3 region of rearranged TCR beta genes was amplified from genomic DNA with a multiplex PCR assay. Amplified TCR beta libraries were sequenced as 87-base-pair reads on the Illumina HiSeq System. For the original study's pipeline: Across the 670 or so repertoires, a later analysis counted tens of millions of unique TCR beta chains, around 11 million of which were shared by at least two donors. Raw reads were error-corrected and collapsed into unique sequences with a nearest-neighbor algorithm that merged closely related sequences to remove PCR and sequencing errors. CDR3 sequences were aligned to IMGT reference sequences to assign V, D and J gene segments. For a sequence to be retained, at least a six-nucleotide match to both a V gene segment and a J gene segment was required. A rearrangement counted as productive if the CDR3 had no stop codons and remained in frame with V and J, and every other rearrangement counted as non-productive. CDR3 was defined by IMGT convention, running from the second conserved V-encoded cysteine to the conserved J-encoded phenylalanine. Sequences without an unambiguous match to a single V gene segment were excluded from the earlier analysis of approximately 560 of the donors. An earlier analysis of some 500 of the donors classified V segments as functional when productive rearrangements were above 56.7% and as segregating when the standard deviation between donors was above 5%. A statistical classification framework was developed to diagnose cytomegalovirus status using the catalog of TCR beta chain sequences. In a later analysis, TCR nucleotide sequences were compared against IMGT/GENE-DB human TR gene sequences so that V and J genes could be assigned. A later analysis assigned CDR3 sequences and most-parsimonious VDJ recombination scenarios with the TCRdist pipeline. In a later analysis, each TCR beta chain was defined by its CDR3 amino acid sequence together with its V-gene family, and reads lacking a unique V-gene family were excluded. In a later analysis, fewer than 650 highly shared, low-generation-probability nucleotide sequences were removed to address suspected cross-contamination and a sequencing artifact. For each public chain, a later analysis derived a clonal expansion index from normalized ranks of inferred template counts within each repertoire. Generation probabilities in a later analysis came from a VDJ recombination model fitted to out-of-frame rearrangements, and those results were checked against IGoR. A later analysis scored TCR-TCR, TCR-HLA and TCR-CMV co-occurrence with hypergeometric tests, applying a repertoire-size bias correction to TCR pairs. In a later analysis, false discovery rates were estimated by permuting HLA or CMV assignments 20 times. A later analysis grouped co-occurring TCRs with DBSCAN, adding TCRdist sequence similarity when clustering within HLA-allele-positive subsets. Repertoires with fewer than 30,000 or more than 120,000 public chains, plus five repertoires with anomalous nucleotide sharing, were excluded from co-occurrence clustering. Entries here come from immuneACCESS through TCRdb and include only in-frame sequences with V and J called. Some clones fail to appear in such tables; in the studies checked, an unresolved V gene covers under half of the shortfall, and the cause of the remainder is unknown. Clone size and V and J calls were adopted from that table, with D and trimming inferred from the DNA. Across this sample there are approximately 220,000 clones, with roughly four fifths seen only once. Of the sample, just over 1.4% is held by the ten largest clones.

The CDR3, cysteine through phenylalanine, is 13 amino acids long. Just CDR3 DNA is preserved here, 39 bases in frame from base 1. In the germline V gene, CDR1 corresponds to SNHLY and CDR2 to FYNNEI. The germline V end is reduced by 10 bases and the J end by 7 bases; junction bases left unmatched: 4. The sequence derives from a girl aged 5 to 17 in good health and CMV-seronegative. The rearrangement joined TRBV2 to TRBJ2-2, and 12 bases in between align with TRBD2. The sample taken for sequencing was PBMCs. Here the CDR3 is given as CATSGGVNGELFF. The bases read TGTGCCACTAGCGGGGGGGTGAACGGGGAGCTGTTTTTT.